This TCR beta chain was recovered during a study of blood T cell repertoires in COVID-19. As for the study in general: From the United States, Italy and Spain came samples of acute and convalescent COVID-19. From T cells, B-cell-depleted T cells, or PBMCs came the material, which was cDNA or gDNA.

This CDR3 is built from 15 residues. V dropped 1 base and J dropped 1 base, with 13 bases sitting between them. CDR1 is SQVTM, CDR2 ANQGSEA, per germline. Original methodology: By means of reference gene primer amplification, nucleated cell counts were estimated. Data came from immunoSEQ multiplex PCR; TCRdb stores just in-frame clones and leaves some out. V and J calls and clone size are given by that table; D and trimming were obtained from the DNA. The sample includes some 80,000 clones, approximately 80% seen only once; the top ten take about 9%. The rearrangement uses TRBV29-1 and TRBJ2-5; possible D gene TRBD1, 6 bases. This receptor was obtained from a human donor in a cohort sampled during active COVID-19. The sequenced sample was peripheral blood. The CDR3: CSVEGGRGVQETQYF. The CDR3 nucleotides read TGCAGCGTTGAAGGGGGGCGAGGGGTCCAAGAGACCCAGTACTTC.